This T cell receptor beta chain was observed in a study of neurological immune-mediated disorders. The CDR3 extends over 14 amino acids. From germline, CDR1 is SGHRS and CDR2 YFSETQ. The V and J ends lost 3 bases and 1 base, in that order; junction bases with no gene match: 3. General study findings and limits: The absence of any CDR3 amino acid sequence shared by expanded clones across subjects suggests that repertoires were private in all groups. Phylogenetically, 18 of 34 multiple sclerosis patients' repertoires fell into one related-CDR3 cluster, a possible signature.

As for the cDNA, it was generated by 5'RACE with 10-nucleotide random UMIs. Every sequencing run generated in excess of 180 million TCR-beta sequences. These sequences covered 15-18 subjects. TCRdb reprocessed the 5' RACE reads with MiXCR, giving one entry per CDR3 protein. The data contain tens of thousands of distinct CDR3 sequences, under 5.5% of them singletons. This clonotype was recorded many times. Antigen: not known. The chain combines TRBV5-1 with TRBJ1-1, with 7 positions matching TRBD1. Sequenced sample: PBMCs. The receptor was isolated from a woman aged 45-59 years with multiple sclerosis. The CDR3 DNA sequence: TGCGCCAGCAGCTCCCGACAGGGGAACACTGAAGCTTTCTTT. Amino acid sequence: CASSSRQGNTEAFF. Supplemented by reference TRBV5-1 and TRBJ1-1, the full variable domain reads KAGVTQTPRYLIKTRGQQVTLSCSPISGHRSVSWYQQTPGQGLQFLFEYFSETQRNKGNFPGRFSGRQFSNSRSEMNVSTLELGDSALYLCASSSRQGNTEAFFGQGTRLTVV.